One and the same sample provided the 16 T cell receptor beta chains below, sequenced in a study of T cells in localized non-small cell lung cancer. TCRdb keeps only in-frame clones here, not all; method: immunoSEQ multiplex PCR. The sample has about 91,000 clones; over 80% are singletons. This specimen consisted of peripheral blood, obtained before any cancer treatment. These receptor sequences come from a man aged 35-75 years with stage I squamous cell lung carcinoma.

CDR3: CASSIRGAPTEAFF. CDR3 sequence (DNA): TGTGCCAGTAGTATTCGGGGGGCGCCCACTGAAGCTTTCTTT. The genes are TRBV19 and TRBJ1-1; weak D call: TRBD1 (6 bases). CDR1 and CDR2 (germline): LNHDA, SQIVND (reference sequence). V gave up 3 bases and J gave up 4 bases, with 12 bases separating them. This CDR3 is 14 amino acids long.

The chain carries TRBV5-6 and TRBJ2-5; TRBD2 aligns across 12 bases. CDR1 and CDR2 from the germline V gene are SGHDT and YYEEEE. The CDR3 loop spans 17 amino acids. V was clipped by 0 bases and J by 5 bases; unmatched bases: 8. CDR3 in DNA: TGTGCCAGCAGCTTGGTTACTAGCGGGGGGACAGGGGAGACCCAGTACTTC. Translating gives CASSLVTSGGTGETQYF.

The rearrangement joins TRBV5-4 to TRBJ1-1; 10 bases are shared with TRBD1. The CDR3 totals 14 residues. Trimming removed 0 bases from V and 5 bases from J; junction bases left unmatched: 1. From germline, CDR1 is SGHNT and CDR2 YYREEE (reference sequence). The CDR3 sequence is CASSLEGQGTEAFF. CDR3 in DNA: TGTGCCAGCAGCTTGGAGGGACAGGGGACTGAAGCTTTCTTT.

This rearrangement joins TRBV12-1 to TRBJ1-6; the DNA was not used to check the table's D call, TRBD1. TRBV12-1 is assigned pseudogene status. This CDR3 region has 17 residues. CDR3 nucleotide sequence: TGTGCCAGCAGACACTACAGGGGGCGACGCTATAATTCACCCCTCCACTTT. Translating it yields CASRHYRGRRYNSPLHF.

The chain has TRBV30 and TRBJ1-2; D is possibly TRBD1 (6 bases). V shed 3 bases and J shed 2 bases, with 10 bases lying between them. The CDR3 spans 13 residues. Germline lookup yields CDR1 GTSNPN and CDR2 SVGIG (reference sequence). In nucleotides, the CDR3 is TGTGCCTGGAGGGAAACAGGGAACTATGGCTACACCTTC. The encoded protein is CAWRETGNYGYTF.

V and J are TRBV18 and TRBJ2-4; D ambiguous. V gave up 3 bases and J gave up 0 bases, with 9 bases separating them. Germline CDR1 is KGHSH and CDR2 is LQKENI. The CDR3 loop spans 15 amino acids. CDR3 sequence (DNA): TGTGCCAGCTCACCGCAAGACCTAGCCAAAAACATTCAGTACTTC. It codes for CASSPQDLAKNIQYF.

The chain uses TRBV18 and TRBJ2-7; 7 bases map to TRBD1. The CDR3 runs to 14 residues. The V gene end was trimmed by 4 bases and the J gene end by 3 bases; junction bases not matched to a gene: 6. The germline gives CDR1 KGHSH, CDR2 LQKENI. The CDR3 protein is CASSRRDRFYEQYF. For the CDR3, the DNA is TGTGCCAGCTCACGCCGGGACAGATTCTACGAGCAGTACTTC.

The sample holds a few counts of this clone. V and J are TRBV23-1 and TRBJ1-2; a possible D gene is TRBD1 (6 bases). TRBV23-1 is classed as an ORF, of uncertain function. V gave up 0 bases and J gave up 2 bases, with 10 bases separating them. The CDR3 loop spans 15 amino acids. For the CDR3, the DNA is TGCGCCAGCAGTCAATCGGGGACACTCAACTATGGCTACACCTTC. This codes for CASSQSGTLNYGYTF.

The chain joins TRBV5-1 to TRBJ2-1; 10 bases align to TRBD2. The junction had 9 bases not matched to a gene; V was cut back by 0 bases and J by 6 bases. CDR1 and CDR2 from the germline V gene are SGHRS and YFSETQ. The CDR3 loop spans 17 amino acids. CDR3 DNA: TGCGCCAGCAGCTTGGATGGGTTAGCGGGGGGTGGCAATGAGCAGTTCTTC. Amino acid sequence: CASSLDGLAGGGNEQFF.

The chain is built from TRBV6-5 and TRBJ2-3; D is unresolved. Between the trimmed V and J ends, which lost 4 bases and 5 bases, there was a span of 10 bases. The CDR3 has 13 residues. Germline V lookup: CDR1 MNHEY, CDR2 SVGAGI. In nucleotides, the CDR3 is TGTGCCAGCAGTTCCCCAACGGGAGATACGCAGTATTTT. Protein: CASSSPTGDTQYF.

This chain joins TRBV28 and TRBJ1-6; perhaps TRBD1 as D (6 bases). The CDR3 spans 15 residues. Trimming took off 6 bases at V and 9 bases at J, with 18 bases between the two ends. Germline V gives CDR1 MDHEN, CDR2 SYDVKM. The CDR3 nucleotides read TGTGCCAGCAGGCCCCGGACAGCCCTAGGTTCACCCCTCCACTTT. Translating it yields CASRPRTALGSPLHF.

The chain recombines TRBV29-1 with TRBJ1-5, with TRBD1 matching 8 bases. The CDR3 spans 13 residues. Germline lookup yields CDR1 SQVTM and CDR2 ANQGSEA. With V trimmed by 7 bases and J by 4 bases, 6 bases remained unmatched. The CDR3 loop reads CSEGTGSNQPQHF. Here the CDR3 DNA reads TGCAGCGAAGGGACAGGCTCAAATCAGCCCCAGCATTTT.

V usage is TRBV6-5 and J usage is TRBJ1-5, with TRBD1 as a possible D gene (6 bases). Trimming left V 2 bases short and J 0 bases short, with 8 bases between. Per the germline V gene, CDR1 is MNHEY and CDR2 is SVGAGI. The CDR3 spans 15 residues. This CDR3 reads CASSYRGISNQPQHF. CDR3 coding DNA: TGTGCCAGCAGTTACAGGGGGATTAGCAATCAGCCCCAGCATTTT.

The gene calls are TRBV28 and TRBJ1-1; D may be TRBD1 (5 bases). V gave up 4 bases and J gave up 8 bases, with 17 bases separating them. The germline V gene has CDR1 MDHEN and CDR2 SYDVKM. The CDR3 is 14 amino acids. The CDR3 DNA reads as TGTGCCAGCAGTTCCACCTTGACAGTTAGAGAAGCTTTCTTT. This codes for CASSSTLTVREAFF.

V is TRBV19 and J is TRBJ1-2; D gene ambiguous. Germline assignment: CDR1 LNHDA and CDR2 SQIVND (reference sequence). The CDR3 is 18 residues long. V dropped 3 bases and J dropped 3 bases, with 23 bases sitting between them. CDR3 sequence: CASSMLRTFPLSDYGYTF. The CDR3 DNA is TGTGCCAGTAGTATGCTCCGGACGTTTCCTCTGTCCGACTATGGCTACACCTTC.

The CDR3 sequence: CASSDMDRGPRSPLHF. CDR3 coding DNA: TGTGCCAGCAGTGATATGGACAGGGGTCCCAGGTCACCCCTCCACTTT. The chain employs TRBV2 and TRBJ1-6; 9 positions agree with TRBD1. This CDR3 region has 16 residues. Germline V gene sequence: CDR1 SNHLY, CDR2 FYNNEI. Trimming removed 3 bases from V and 10 bases from J; junction bases left unmatched: 10.